This T cell receptor beta chain derives from a study of T cell responses to AZD1222 COVID-19 vaccine. Study results and caveats: Reportedly, nearly half of unique spike TCRs recognized epitopes outside B.1.351/B.1.1.7 mutations. It should be noted that donors were predominantly white British and more often female, and clonal diversity was possibly underestimated. None of the repertoires were sampled until the peak T cell response had passed. Breadth and depth of Spike-specific TCRs rose after two AZD1222 doses.

This clone has a single count. Antigen specificity is unknown. TCRdb's table, derived via immunoSEQ multiplex PCR, lists solely in-frame clones and lacks some. The sample includes about 130,000 clones, around 85% seen only once; the top ten take approximately 4.7%. CDR1 and CDR2 from the germline V gene are ENHRY and SYGVKD. This CDR3 comprises 13 residues. With 4 bases clipped from V and 4 bases from J, the junction kept 0 bases outside the gene matches. The clonotype was recovered from an adult who received the AZD1222 COVID-19 vaccine. The sequences come from peripheral blood, collected 28 days after the second AZD1222 dose. The chain is built from TRBV10-3 and TRBJ1-2, with 10 bases that match TRBD1. The CDR3 coding sequence is TGTGCCATCAGTGGGACAGGGGGCTATGGCTACACCTTC. Encoded protein: CAISGTGGYGYTF.